This TCR beta chain was recovered during a study of blood T cell repertoires in COVID-19. The CDR3 covers 11 residues. Germline V gives CDR1 MNHEY, CDR2 SVGAGI. Trimming left V 6 bases short and J 10 bases short, with 10 bases between. Sequencing used immunoSEQ multiplex PCR; TCRdb keeps in-frame clones, though not all of them. This table has more than 300,000 clones, approximately 90% appearing once. Sample: PBMCs or T cells enriched from blood (not recorded which). J is TRBJ2-1 and V is TRBV6-5; no definite D call. This sequence was found in a woman under 30 who had recovered from COVID-19. CDR3 protein: CASSLGREQFF. DNA for the CDR3: TGTGCCAGCAGCCTCGGTCGGGAGCAGTTCTTC.